This T cell receptor (beta chain) was profiled in a study of blood T cell repertoires in COVID-19. Study information: The analysed material was cDNA or gDNA that came from T cells, B-cell-depleted T cells, or PBMCs.

Per the original data handling: Amplification with reference gene primers provided the estimates of nucleated cell counts. Clones were read by immunoSEQ multiplex PCR, and TCRdb kept only the in-frame ones, dropping some. D and trimming were read from the DNA, whereas the V and J calls and clone size are those reported in that table. The sample lists some 71,000 clones; less than 95% were seen once. The CDR3 contains 19 residues. Per germline, CDR1 SGHRS and CDR2 YFSETQ. The V and J ends lost 0 bases and 5 bases, in that order; junction bases with no gene match: 13. This receptor was obtained from a woman between 18 and 29 years old with acute or convalescent COVID-19. The rearrangement joins TRBV5-1 to TRBJ1-4; 10 nucleotides match TRBD1. The specimen sequenced was peripheral blood. The CDR3 DNA follows: TGCGCCAGCAGCTTGGGACAGGGGGCGCTTCCGCGGGAAAATGAAAAACTGTTTTTT. Protein product: CASSLGQGALPRENEKLFF.